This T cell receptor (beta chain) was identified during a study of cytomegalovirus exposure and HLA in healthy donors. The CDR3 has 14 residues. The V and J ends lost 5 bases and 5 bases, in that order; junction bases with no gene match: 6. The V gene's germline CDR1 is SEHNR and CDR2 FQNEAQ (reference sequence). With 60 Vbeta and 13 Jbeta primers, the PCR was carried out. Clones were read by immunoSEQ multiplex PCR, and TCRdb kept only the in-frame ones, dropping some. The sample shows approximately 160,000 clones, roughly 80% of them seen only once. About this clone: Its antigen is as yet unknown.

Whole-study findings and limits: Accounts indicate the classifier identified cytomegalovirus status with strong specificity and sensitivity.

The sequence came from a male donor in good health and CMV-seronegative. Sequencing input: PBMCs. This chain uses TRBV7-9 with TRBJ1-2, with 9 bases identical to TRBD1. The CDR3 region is CASSPGTGTYGYTF. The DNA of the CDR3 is TGTGCCAGCAGCCCCGGGACAGGGACTTATGGCTACACCTTC.